The clone carrying this T cell receptor beta chain has ten or more counts. The antigen remains unidentified. This record belongs to a study of T-cell memory formation after mild COVID-19. Study information: TCR clustering was largely donor specific. Study-wide results and limits: Day 15 to 85 contracting clones showed balanced CD4/CD8; day 15 to 37 expanders favored CD4+.

A single record per CDR3 protein comes from TCRdb applying MiXCR to the 5' RACE reads. The sample has about 60,000 distinct CDR3 sequences, 12% seen once. CDR1 MNHEY and CDR2 SVGEGT come from the germline V gene. Trimming removed 0 bases at V and 6 bases at J, with 12 bases between. This CDR3 comprises 15 residues. The J gene is TRBJ2-1, the V gene TRBV6-2 or TRBV6-3; no firm D call. The sequence was obtained from a man in his late teens or twenties who had mild COVID-19 (a few samples of this study predate the infection). Cell type and time point are not known. Sequences were obtained from PBMCs or a T cell subset sorted from them (not recorded which). Written as DNA, the CDR3 is TGTGCCAGCAGTTACTCGACAATTAGCCTCAATGAGCAGTTCTTC. Its translation is CASSYSTISLNEQFF.